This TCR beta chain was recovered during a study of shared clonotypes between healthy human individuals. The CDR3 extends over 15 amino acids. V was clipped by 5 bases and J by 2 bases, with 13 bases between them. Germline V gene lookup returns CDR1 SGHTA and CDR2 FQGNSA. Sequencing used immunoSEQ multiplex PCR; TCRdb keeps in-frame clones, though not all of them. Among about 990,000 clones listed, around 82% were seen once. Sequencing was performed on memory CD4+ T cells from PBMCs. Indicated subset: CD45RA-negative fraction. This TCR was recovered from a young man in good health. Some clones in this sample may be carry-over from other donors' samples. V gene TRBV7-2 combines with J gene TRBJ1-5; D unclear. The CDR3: CASSATTGGNQPQHF. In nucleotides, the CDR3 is TGTGCCAGCAGCGCAACCACTGGGGGCAATCAGCCCCAGCATTTT.